This T cell receptor (beta chain) was obtained from a study of T cell responses to AZD1222 COVID-19 vaccine (dated by TCRdb to 2020 to 2022). About the study as a whole: TCR sequencing covered approximately 230 trial participants: 207 given two doses of AZD1222 and 26 given two doses of MenACWY control vaccine. Enrollment into the trials was organized by age into subgroups of 18-55, 56-69 and 70-plus years, and those subgroups contained roughly 150, 30 and 60 TCR-sequenced participants, respectively.

The CDR3 regions of human TCRbeta chains were analyzed by immunosequencing. For the original study's pipeline: Repertoire TCRs were checked for matches against a reference library of SARS-CoV-2-specific TCRs that had been generated using the MIRA antigen-specificity platform. Breadth meant the fraction of unique TCRs that were SARS-CoV-2-associated, whereas depth meant the fraction of total T cells that were SARS-CoV-2-associated. Using the MIRA data, every spike-specific TCR was mapped to the spike region that the TCR reacted to and assigned to either a CD4 or a CD8 class. Log10-transformed breadth and depth values were compared by one-way ANOVA with Sidak's multiple comparisons tests. TCRdb's version of the immuneACCESS table is confined to in-frame rearrangements and falls short of the full clone set. An unresolved V gene accounts for under half of the shortfall where checked; the remainder is of unknown origin. V and J calls and clone size are copied from that table; D and trimming were computed from the DNA. The sample includes 110,000 to 150,000 clones, with approximately 92% observed a single time. Under 3.5% of the sample is in the top ten clones.

In the paper's terms, the time point label means: about 28 days (+/-7) after the second vaccine dose. Because spike-specific TCR depth and breadth did not differ between the two schedules, AZD1222 recipients who got a second dose at roughly 4 weeks were pooled with those who got a second dose at roughly 12 weeks. Vaccinee samples were obtained from the UK trials COV001 and COV002, which included a single-blind randomized controlled phase 2/3 trial of AZD1222 (ChAdOx1 nCoV-19) in healthy adults. For TCRbeta chain sequencing, PBMC samples from trial participants were taken at day 0 and at day 28 after the second dose. Relative to germline, V is missing 6 bases and J is missing 15 bases, with 10 bases of the junction outside any gene match. Reading from cysteine to phenylalanine, the CDR3 counts 12 amino acids. Only the CDR3 region is kept as DNA, spanning 36 bases read in frame from base 1. The full study reports these points: After two AZD1222 doses, spike-specific TCR breadth and depth were significantly higher than at day 0 and than in MenACWY recipients. The vaccine-associated CD4 TCRs covered the entire spike protein, and the dominant responses fell in regions 160-218 and 743-854. Because no day 14 peak-response samples were available, the repertoires could be characterized only after the peak T cell response. Conclusions about previously exposed vaccinees were limited because only six AZD1222 recipients were SARS-CoV-2 seropositive at baseline. In the small 56-69-year group, the increase in depth fell short of significance, most likely because of low power. Participants were mostly white British, with more females than males. The authors suggested clonal diversity may have been underestimated. Nearly half of unique spike-specific TCRs reportedly recognized epitopes outside regions mutated in the B.1.351 and B.1.1.7 variants.

Only one count was recorded for this clone. This receptor's antigen is unknown. The record has no base qualities; no much larger clone is one base away. The TCR was taken from an adult who received the AZD1222 COVID-19 vaccine. Sequenced here: peripheral blood, sampled 28 days after the second AZD1222 dose. The rearranged chain carries TRBV12-3 or TRBV12-4 and TRBJ2-1, with TRBD2 identical over 8 junction bases. In nucleotides, the sequence is TGTGCCAGCAGCCCCCAGGGACTAGTGGCGTTCTTC. Its protein reads: CASSPQGLVAFF.